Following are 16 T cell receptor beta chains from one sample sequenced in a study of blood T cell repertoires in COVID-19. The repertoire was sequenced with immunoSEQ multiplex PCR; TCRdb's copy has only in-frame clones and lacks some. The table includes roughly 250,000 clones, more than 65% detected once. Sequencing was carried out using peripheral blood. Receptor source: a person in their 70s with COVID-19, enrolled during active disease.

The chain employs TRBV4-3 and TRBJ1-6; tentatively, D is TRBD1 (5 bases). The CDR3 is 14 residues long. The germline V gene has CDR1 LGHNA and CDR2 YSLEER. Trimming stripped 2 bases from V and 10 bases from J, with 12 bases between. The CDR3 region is CASSQTSGGSPLHF. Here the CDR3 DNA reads TGCGCCAGCAGCCAAACTTCGGGGGGATCACCCCTCCACTTT.

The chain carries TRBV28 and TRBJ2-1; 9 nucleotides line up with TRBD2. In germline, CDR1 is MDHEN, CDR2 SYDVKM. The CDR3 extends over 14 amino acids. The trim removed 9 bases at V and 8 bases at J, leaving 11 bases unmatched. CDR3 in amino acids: CASRTGTSRYEQFF. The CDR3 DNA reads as TGTGCCAGTAGGACCGGGACTAGCAGGTATGAGCAGTTCTTC.

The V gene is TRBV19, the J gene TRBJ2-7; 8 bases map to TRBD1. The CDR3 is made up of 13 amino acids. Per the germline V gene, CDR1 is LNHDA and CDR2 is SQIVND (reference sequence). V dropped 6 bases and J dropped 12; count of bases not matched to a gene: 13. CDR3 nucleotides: TGTGCCAGTAGGCCGCAAACAGGGGGTGAGTGGTACTTC. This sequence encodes CASRPQTGGEWYF.

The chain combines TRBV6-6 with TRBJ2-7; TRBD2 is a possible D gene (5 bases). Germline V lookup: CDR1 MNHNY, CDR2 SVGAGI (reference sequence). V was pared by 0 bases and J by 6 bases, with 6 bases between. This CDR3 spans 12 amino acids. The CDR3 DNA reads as TGTGCCAGCAGTTACTCGGACTCCGAGCAGTACTTC. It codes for CASSYSDSEQYF.

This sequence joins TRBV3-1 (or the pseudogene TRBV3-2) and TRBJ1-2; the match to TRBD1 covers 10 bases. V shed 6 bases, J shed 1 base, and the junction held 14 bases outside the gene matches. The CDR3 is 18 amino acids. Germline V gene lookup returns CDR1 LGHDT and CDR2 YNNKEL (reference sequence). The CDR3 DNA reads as TGTGCCAGCAGTCGAACAGACAGGGGGCCAGACCTTAACTATGGCTACACCTTC. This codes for CASSRTDRGPDLNYGYTF.

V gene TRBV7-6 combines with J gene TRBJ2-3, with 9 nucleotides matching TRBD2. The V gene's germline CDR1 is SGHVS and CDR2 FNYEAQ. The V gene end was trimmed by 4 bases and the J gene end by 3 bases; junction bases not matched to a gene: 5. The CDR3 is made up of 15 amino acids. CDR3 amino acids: CASSSGTSITDTQYF. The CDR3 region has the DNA TGTGCCAGCAGCTCGGGGACTAGCATAACAGATACGCAGTATTTT.

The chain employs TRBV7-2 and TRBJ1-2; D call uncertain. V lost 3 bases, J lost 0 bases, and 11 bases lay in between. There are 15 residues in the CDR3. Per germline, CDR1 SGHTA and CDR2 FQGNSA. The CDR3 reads CASSLVGGANYGYTF. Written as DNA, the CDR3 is TGTGCCAGCAGCTTGGTTGGCGGAGCTAACTATGGCTACACCTTC.

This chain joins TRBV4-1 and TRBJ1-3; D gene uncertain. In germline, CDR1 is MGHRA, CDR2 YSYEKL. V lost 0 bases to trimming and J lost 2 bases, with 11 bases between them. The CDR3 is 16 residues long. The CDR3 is CASSQDRSQAGNTIYF. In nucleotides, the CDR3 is TGCGCCAGCAGCCAAGATCGGTCGCAGGCTGGAAACACCATATATTTT.

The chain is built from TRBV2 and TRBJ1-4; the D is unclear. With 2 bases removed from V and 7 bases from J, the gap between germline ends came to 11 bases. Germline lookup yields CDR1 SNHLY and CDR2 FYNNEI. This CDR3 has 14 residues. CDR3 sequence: CASSESQPFEKLFF. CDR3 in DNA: TGTGCCAGCAGTGAATCACAGCCTTTTGAAAAACTGTTTTTT.

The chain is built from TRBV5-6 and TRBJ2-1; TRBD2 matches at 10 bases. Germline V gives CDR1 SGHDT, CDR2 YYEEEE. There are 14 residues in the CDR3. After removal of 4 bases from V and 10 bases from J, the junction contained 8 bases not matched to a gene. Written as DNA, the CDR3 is TGTGCCAGCAGCGCCGGGACTAGCGATAGGGAGCAGTTCTTC. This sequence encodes CASSAGTSDREQFF.

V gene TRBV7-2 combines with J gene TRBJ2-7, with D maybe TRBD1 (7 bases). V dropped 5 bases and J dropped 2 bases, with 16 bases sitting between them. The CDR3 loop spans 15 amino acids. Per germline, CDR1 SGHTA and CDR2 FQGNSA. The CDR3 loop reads CASSPLDRRAYEQYF. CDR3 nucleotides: TGTGCCAGCAGCCCCTTGGACAGGAGGGCCTACGAGCAGTACTTC.

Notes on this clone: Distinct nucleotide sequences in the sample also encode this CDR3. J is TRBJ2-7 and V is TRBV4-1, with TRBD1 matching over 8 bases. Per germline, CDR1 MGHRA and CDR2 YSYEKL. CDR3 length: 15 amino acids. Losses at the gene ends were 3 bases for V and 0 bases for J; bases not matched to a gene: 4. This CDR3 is CASSQAGQGSYEQYF. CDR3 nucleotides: TGCGCCAGCAGCCAGGCCGGACAGGGCTCCTACGAGCAGTACTTC.

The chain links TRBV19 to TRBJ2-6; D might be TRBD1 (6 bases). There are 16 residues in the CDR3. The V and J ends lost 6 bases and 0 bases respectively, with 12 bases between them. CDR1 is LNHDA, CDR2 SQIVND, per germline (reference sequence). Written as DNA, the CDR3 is TGTGCCAGTAGCCAGGGGCTGTTCTCTGGGGCCAACGTCCTGACTTTC. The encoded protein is CASSQGLFSGANVLTF.

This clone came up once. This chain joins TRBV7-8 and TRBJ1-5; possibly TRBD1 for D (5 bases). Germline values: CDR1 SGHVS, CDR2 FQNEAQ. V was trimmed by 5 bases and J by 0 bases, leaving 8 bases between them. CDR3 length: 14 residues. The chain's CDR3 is CASSPDSSNQPQHF. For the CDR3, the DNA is TGTGCCAGCAGCCCCGACAGTAGCAATCAGCCCCAGCATTTT.

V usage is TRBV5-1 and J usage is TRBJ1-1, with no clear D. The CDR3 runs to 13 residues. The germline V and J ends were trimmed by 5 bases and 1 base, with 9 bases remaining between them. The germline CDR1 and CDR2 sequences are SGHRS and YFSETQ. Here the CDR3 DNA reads TGCGCCAGCAGTGTCACAACGAACACTGAAGCTTTCTTT. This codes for CASSVTTNTEAFF.

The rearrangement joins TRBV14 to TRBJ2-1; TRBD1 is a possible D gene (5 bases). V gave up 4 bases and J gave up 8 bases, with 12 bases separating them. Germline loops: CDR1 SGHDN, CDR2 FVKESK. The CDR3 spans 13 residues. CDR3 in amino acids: CASSRGRGYEQFF. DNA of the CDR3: TGTGCCAGCAGCCGAGGTAGGGGCTATGAGCAGTTCTTC.